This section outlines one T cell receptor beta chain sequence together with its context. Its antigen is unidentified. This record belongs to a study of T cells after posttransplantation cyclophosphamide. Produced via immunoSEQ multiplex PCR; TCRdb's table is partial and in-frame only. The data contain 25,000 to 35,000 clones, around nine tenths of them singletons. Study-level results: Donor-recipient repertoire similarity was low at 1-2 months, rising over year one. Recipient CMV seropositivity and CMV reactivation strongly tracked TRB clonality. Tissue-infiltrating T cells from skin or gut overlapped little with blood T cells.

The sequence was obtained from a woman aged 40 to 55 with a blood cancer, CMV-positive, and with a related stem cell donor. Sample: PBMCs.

CDR3 amino acids: CASSKQGAGNQPQHF. The CDR3 DNA follows: TGCGCCAGCAGCAAACAGGGGGCCGGCAATCAGCCCCAGCATTTT. The rearrangement uses TRBV5-1 and TRBJ1-5; 9 nucleotides align to TRBD1. Germline V gene lookup returns CDR1 SGHRS and CDR2 YFSETQ. With V trimmed by 4 bases and J by 2 bases, 4 bases remained unmatched. The length of the CDR3 is 15 residues.